Included here is one T cell receptor (beta chain) sequence, with context. This CDR3 is 18 amino acids long. The germline V gene encodes CDR1 LNHDA and CDR2 SQIVND (reference sequence). With V trimmed by 0 bases and J by 6 bases, 17 bases remained unmatched. This sample is part of a study of cytomegalovirus exposure and HLA in healthy donors. 60 Vbeta and 13 Jbeta primers were used in PCR. Assay: immunoSEQ multiplex PCR; the TCRdb copy retains only in-frame clones and omits some. The repertoire consists of around 130,000 clones, with 80% occurring once and the leading ten covering 2.5% to 3%. The chain combines TRBV19 with TRBJ2-7; TRBD2 matches at 7 bases. The receptor comes from a man between 25 and 39 years old in good health and CMV-seronegative. The sequencing sample was made of PBMCs. The CDR3 protein is CASSIESRPSGVSSEQYF. The DNA for the CDR3 is TGTGCCAGTAGTATAGAGTCTCGTCCCAGCGGGGTATCTAGCGAGCAGTACTTC. The full variable domain, its missing parts supplied by reference TRBV19 and TRBJ2-7, is DGGITQSPKYLFRKEGQNVTLSCEQNLNHDAMYWYRQDPGQGLRLIYYSQIVNDFQKGDIAEGYSVSREKKESFPLTVTSAQKNPTAFYLCASSIESRPSGVSSEQYFGPGTRLTVT.